Listed here are 27 T cell receptor beta chains from one sample, sequenced in a study of T cells in Graves' hyperthyroidism and ophthalmopathy. Researchers amplified the TCR beta CDR3 regions from RNA transcripts. The primer set for the first-round RT-PCR of the TCR CDR3 was HTBI. TCRdb reprocessed the multiplex PCR reads via MiXCR and lists one record per CDR3 protein. Found here are some 400,000 distinct CDR3 sequences, 13% of them singletons; the top ten hold 20% to 25%. The source material was blood. The source is a man aged 25-40 years with Graves' hyperthyroidism that later progressed to Graves' ophthalmopathy.

Ten or more counts support this clonotype. The chain uses TRBV6-1 and TRBJ2-7, with 8 nucleotides matching TRBD1. With V trimmed by 5 bases and J by 0 bases, 6 bases remained unmatched. The CDR3 extends over 15 amino acids. Germline V gene sequence: CDR1 MNHNS, CDR2 SASEGT. The CDR3 loop reads CASSKGQVHSYEQYF. In nucleotides, the CDR3 is TGTGCCAGCAGTAAGGGACAGGTCCACTCCTACGAGCAGTACTTC.

The J gene is TRBJ1-5, the V gene TRBV25-1; unclear D gene. Trimming cost V 9 bases and J 4 bases, with 37 bases left between them. CDR3 length: 21 residues. Germline CDR1 and CDR2: MGHDK and SYGVNS. The CDR3 loop is CARSSPESGFLTQKKNQPQHF. The CDR3 nucleotides read TGTGCCAGGAGCTCTCCGGAATCGGGTTTTTTGACCCAGAAGAAGAATCAGCCCCAGCATTTT.

This clonotype was counted many times. The chain recombines TRBV28 with TRBJ2-1, with D unresolved. Germline lookup yields CDR1 MDHEN and CDR2 SYDVKM. The CDR3 consists of 13 residues. Trimming took off 8 bases at V and 0 bases at J, with 8 bases between the two ends. The CDR3 protein is CASSSPSYNEQFF. In DNA, the CDR3 is TGTGCCAGCTCCAGCCCCTCCTACAATGAGCAGTTCTTC.

The chain is built from TRBV20-1 and TRBJ1-1; a weak D match, TRBD1 (6 bases). V lost 6 bases and J lost 7, with 15 bases in between. CDR3 size: 12 residues. Germline-derived CDR1 and CDR2 are DFQATT and SNEGSKA (reference sequence). The CDR3 DNA reads as TGCAGTGCGAGGACAGTGGGTTATGAAGCTTTCTTT. Translated, it gives CSARTVGYEAFF.

Ten or more counts support this clonotype. The chain recombines TRBV25-1 with TRBJ1-4, with 7 bases matching TRBD1. The CDR3 sequence is 15 residues long. Germline CDR1 is MGHDK and CDR2 is SYGVNS. V shed 2 bases, J shed 6 bases, and the junction held 6 bases outside the gene matches. This CDR3 reads CASSEGGQVDEKLFF. CDR3 nucleotides: TGTGCCAGCAGTGAAGGTGGACAGGTGGATGAAAAACTGTTTTTT.

This clonotype was seen more than once but under ten times. The chain recombines TRBV6-1 with TRBJ2-2; D remains ambiguous. Germline V gene data show CDR1 as MNHNS and CDR2 as SASEGT. The CDR3 runs to 14 residues. Trimming took off 5 bases at V and 1 base at J, with 8 bases between the two ends. The CDR3 DNA reads TGTGCCAGCAGTCCGGATAAGAACACCGGGGAGCTGTTTTTT. Translation: CASSPDKNTGELFF.

The genes are TRBV30 and TRBJ1-2; unclear D gene. Germline V CDR1 and CDR2: GTSNPN, SVGIG (reference sequence). V gave up 0 bases and J gave up 2 bases, with 4 bases separating them. The CDR3 spans 12 residues. The DNA of the CDR3 is TGTGCCTGGAGTGTAATAAACTATGGCTACACCTTC. It is translated as CAWSVINYGYTF.

The J gene is TRBJ2-7, the V gene TRBV7-6, with D perhaps TRBD2 (5 bases). Germline V CDR1 and CDR2: SGHVS, FNYEAQ. With 0 bases removed from V and 7 bases from J, the gap between germline ends came to 13 bases. The CDR3 runs 14 residues. CDR3 in amino acids: CASSLARSGEEQYF. The CDR3 DNA reads TGTGCCAGCAGCTTAGCCAGGTCTGGGGAGGAGCAGTACTTC.

At least ten counts were recorded for this clonotype. This chain links TRBV20-1 with TRBJ1-5; no clear D gene. CDR1 and CDR2 (germline): DFQATT, SNEGSKA (reference sequence). V lost 6 bases and J 6 bases, leaving 12 bases between the germline ends. There are 12 residues in the CDR3. The CDR3 here is CSACRASQPQHF. CDR3 DNA sequence: TGCAGTGCATGTCGGGCCAGTCAGCCCCAGCATTTT.

V is TRBV19 and J is TRBJ1-1; tentatively, D is TRBD1 (5 bases). The germline V and J ends were trimmed by 5 bases and 4 bases, with 14 bases remaining between them. The V gene's germline CDR1 is LNHDA and CDR2 SQIVND (reference sequence). This CDR3 spans 14 amino acids. The CDR3 sequence is CASSPGGSSTEAFF. The CDR3 coding sequence is TGTGCCAGTAGTCCGGGGGGATCGAGCACTGAAGCTTTCTTT.

This clonotype was detected ten times or more. The rearrangement joins TRBV28 to TRBJ1-1; 8 nucleotides line up with TRBD1. V trimming: 5 bases; J trimming: 3 bases; junction bases outside the gene matches: 5. The CDR3 contains 14 residues. Germline CDR1 MDHEN, CDR2 SYDVKM. CDR3 bases: TGTGCCAGCAGTGTCCAGGGGGCGTACACTGAAGCTTTCTTT. Its protein product is CASSVQGAYTEAFF.

In its sample, this clonotype was seen a few times. V usage is TRBV5-4 and J usage is TRBJ2-1, with TRBD1 as a possible D gene (5 bases). Germline V lookup: CDR1 SGHNT, CDR2 YYREEE (reference sequence). Trimming stripped 0 bases from V and 6 bases from J, with 10 bases between. CDR3 length: 14 residues. The CDR3 sequence: CASSLGSGINEQFF. CDR3 DNA: TGTGCCAGCAGCTTGGGGTCAGGGATCAATGAGCAGTTCTTC.

This clonotype was seen only a few times. The rearrangement joins TRBV6-4 to TRBJ2-3; 11 nucleotides align to TRBD2. The CDR3 runs to 14 residues. Unmatched junction bases numbered 4, after V lost 6 bases and J lost 5 bases. Germline CDR1 and CDR2: MRHNA and SNTAGT. Here the CDR3 reads CASSTGTSGDTQYF. The CDR3, as DNA: TGTGCCAGCAGCACCGGGACTAGCGGAGATACGCAGTATTTT.

This clonotype was picked up many times. The genes are TRBV7-6 and TRBJ2-1; D is undetermined. The V gene lost 4 bases and the J gene lost 5 bases, with 3 bases spanning the gap. CDR1 and CDR2 (germline): SGHVS, FNYEAQ. The length of the CDR3 is 11 residues. In DNA, the CDR3 is TGTGCCAGCAGCTACGACAATGAGCAGTTCTTC. This encodes CASSYDNEQFF. Based on the CDR3 plus reference TRBV7-6 and TRBJ2-1, the full variable domain is GAGVSQSPRYKVTKRGQDVALRCDPISGHVSLYWYRQALGQGPEFLTYFNYEAQQDKSGLPNDRFSAERPEGSISTLTIQRTEQRDSAMYRCASSYDNEQFFGPGTRLTVL.

This clonotype was recorded at least ten times. V gene TRBV7-9 combines with J gene TRBJ2-7; TRBD2 agrees at 8 bases. Losses at the gene ends were 3 bases for V and 4 bases for J; bases not matched to a gene: 5. Germline values: CDR1 SEHNR, CDR2 FQNEAQ (reference sequence). The length of the CDR3 is 14 residues. The CDR3 DNA follows: TGTGCCAGCAGCTTCGGACTAGCAGTGTACGAGCAGTACTTC. Its protein product is CASSFGLAVYEQYF.

About this clonotype itself: The junction differs from germline at one of its ends, possibly a read error. The V gene is TRBV10-3, the J gene TRBJ2-7; D remains ambiguous. The CDR3 contains 14 residues. Germline V lookup: CDR1 ENHRY, CDR2 SYGVKD. The CDR3 reads CVISDRWNDYEQYF. The CDR3 region has the DNA TGTGTCATCAGTGATAGGTGGAATGATTACGAGCAGTACTTC.

This clonotype was observed a few times. This rearrangement joins TRBV6-1 to TRBJ2-4, with unresolved D. This CDR3 is built from 14 residues. The germline gives CDR1 MNHNS, CDR2 SASEGT. Trimming cost V 7 bases and J 6 bases, with 16 bases left between them. The CDR3 nucleotides read TGTGCCAGCATCTCAGATACTTGGGGAAACATTCAGTACTTC. Amino acid sequence: CASISDTWGNIQYF.

This clonotype was observed at least ten times. This chain connects TRBV7-8 to TRBJ2-7; D is unclear. CDR3 size: 15 residues. V was pared by 1 base and J by 2 bases, with 12 bases between. Per the germline V gene, CDR1 is SGHVS and CDR2 is FQNEAQ. The CDR3 DNA follows: TGTGCCAGCAGCTTAGAGGTAGGGCAGGCCTACGAGCAGTACTTC. This sequence encodes CASSLEVGQAYEQYF.

This sequence joins TRBV6-1 and TRBJ2-7; 12 bases fit TRBD2. This CDR3 is built from 14 residues. Germline V gene data show CDR1 as MNHNS and CDR2 as SASEGT. V dropped 2 bases and J dropped 7; count of bases not matched to a gene: 3. CDR3 nucleotides: TGTGCCAGCAGTGAACTAGCGGGGGGGAAAGAGCAGTACTTC. Translated, it gives CASSELAGGKEQYF.

This clonotype was counted ten times or more. The rearrangement joins TRBV12-3 or TRBV12-4 to TRBJ2-3, with 7 nucleotides matching TRBD2. The CDR3 spans 17 residues. After removal of 0 bases from V and 2 bases from J, the junction contained 8 bases not matched to a gene. The CDR3 is CASSLADPGGLTDTQYF. CDR3 nucleotides: TGTGCCAGCAGTTTAGCGGACCCGGGGGGACTCACAGATACGCAGTATTTT.

This rearrangement joins TRBV6-9 to TRBJ2-1; 13 nucleotides match TRBD2. This CDR3 spans 16 amino acids. The V and J ends lost 4 bases and 9 bases, in that order; junction bases with no gene match: 9. The germline V gene has CDR1 MNHGY and CDR2 SVAAGI. CDR3 amino acids: CASSSELAGGRGEQFF. In DNA form, the CDR3 reads TGTGCCAGCAGTTCTGAACTAGCGGGGGGGCGGGGTGAGCAGTTCTTC.

This clonotype was seen repeatedly, ten times or more. The chain links TRBV5-1 to TRBJ1-2; TRBD1 might be the D (5 bases). The CDR3 spans 17 residues. CDR1 SGHRS and CDR2 YFSETQ come from the germline V gene. Trimming pared 0 bases from V and 1 base from J, leaving 16 bases between. The DNA for the CDR3 is TGCGCCAGCAGCTTGGGAACCTCGGGACCGAGTAACTATGGCTACACCTTC. Protein: CASSLGTSGPSNYGYTF.

This chain uses TRBV19 with TRBJ2-7; 7 bases fit TRBD2. The CDR3 is 15 residues long. With 4 bases clipped from V and 4 bases from J, the junction kept 10 bases outside the gene matches. Germline assignment: CDR1 LNHDA and CDR2 SQIVND (reference sequence). CDR3 in amino acids: CASSNRVARGYEQYF. The CDR3 DNA follows: TGTGCCAGTAGTAACCGCGTGGCGCGGGGGTACGAGCAGTACTTC.

The table lists this clonotype with a few counts. The V gene is TRBV11-2, the J gene TRBJ2-2, with D perhaps assigned TRBD1 or TRBD2 (5 bases each). Between the trimmed V and J ends, which lost 5 bases and 13 bases, there was a span of 20 bases. Germline V gene data show CDR1 as SGHAT and CDR2 as FQNNGV. CDR3 length: 14 amino acids. CDR3 sequence: CASSLTAYLEGLFF. The CDR3 DNA sequence: TGTGCCAGCAGCCTGACAGCGTATCTTGAGGGGCTGTTTTTT.

The gene calls are TRBV4-1 and TRBJ1-4, with D possibly matching TRBD1 (6 bases). Germline values: CDR1 MGHRA, CDR2 YSYEKL. V lost 0 bases and J 4 bases, leaving 12 bases between the germline ends. The CDR3 contains 16 residues. The CDR3: CASSQDPGQLNEKLFF. The CDR3 DNA reads TGCGCCAGCAGCCAAGATCCCGGACAGCTTAATGAAAAACTGTTTTTT.

This clonotype showed up many times. The rearrangement uses TRBV5-1 and TRBJ1-1; tentative D call: TRBD1 (6 bases). The CDR3 totals 13 residues. CDR1 is SGHRS, CDR2 YFSETQ, per germline. V was pared by 3 bases and J by 7 bases, with 13 bases between. This chain's CDR3 is CASSSQGDGEAFF. The CDR3 DNA sequence: TGCGCCAGCAGCTCACAGGGCGATGGTGAAGCTTTCTTT. Together with reference TRBV5-1 and TRBJ1-1, the CDR3 gives the full variable domain: KAGVTQTPRYLIKTRGQQVTLSCSPISGHRSVSWYQQTPGQGLQFLFEYFSETQRNKGNFPGRFSGRQFSNSRSEMNVSTLELGDSALYLCASSSQGDGEAFFGQGTRLTVV.

Ten or more counts support this clonotype. This chain links TRBV29-1 with TRBJ2-7; 9 bases agree with TRBD1. With V trimmed by 7 bases and J by 2 bases, 6 bases remained unmatched. The germline CDR1 and CDR2 sequences are SQVTM and ANQGSEA. The CDR3 length is 13 residues. DNA of the CDR3: TGCAGCGGGGCGGGACAGGGTACCTACGAGCAGTACTTC. Translation gives CSGAGQGTYEQYF.